Described below is a single T cell receptor beta chain sequence and its context. As yet, its antigen is unknown. With 5 bases clipped from V and 4 bases from J, the junction kept 14 bases outside the gene matches. CDR3 length: 18 residues. Looked up from germline, CDR1 is SGHTA and CDR2 is FQGNSA. This entry belongs to a study of CD8+CD57+ T cells in acquired aplastic anemia. In the study overall: Sorted CD4+ and CD8+ cells gave a mean 3.2 ug DNA, range roughly 0.18 to 27.4 ug. Study conclusions and caveats: Any difference that existed in CD8+ Simpson's diversity between patients and controls was not significant. Twenty-nine sequences, all CD8+ CDR3, were shared between patients and controls.

The patients chosen for sequencing had shown expansion of CD8+CD57+ cells (detected by flow cytometry). Every patient presented with severe acquired aplastic anemia. Researchers used genomic DNA as the template to profile TCR beta VDJ and CDR3. TCRdb itself ran the reads through MiXCR, one entry per CDR3 protein. This sample has fewer than 250,000 distinct CDR3 sequences, with around 49% found just once. The TCR sequence derives from a human donor with aplastic anemia. Sequenced material: sorted CD4+, CD8+, or CD8+CD57+ T cells (not recorded which) from PBMCs. The V call is TRBV7-2, the J call TRBJ2-2; 9 bases are a match to TRBD1. CDR3 region: CASSLRDREGQCTGELFF. In nucleotides, the CDR3 is TGTGCCAGCAGCCTCCGGGACAGGGAGGGACAATGCACCGGGGAGCTGTTTTTT. Full variable domain (remainder filled in from reference TRBV7-2 and TRBJ2-2): GAGVSQSPSNKVTEKGKDVELRCDPISGHTALYWYRQSLGQGLEFLIYFQGNSAPDKSGLPSDRFSAERTGGSVSTLTIQRTQQEDSAVYLCASSLRDREGQCTGELFFGEGSRLTVL.